This TCR beta chain derives from a study of T cell responses to AZD1222 COVID-19 vaccine. Across the whole study: Second-dose intervals near 4 or 12 weeks were combined.

Points from the study as a whole: Females outnumbered males among donors, who were mostly white British; clonal diversity was possibly underestimated.

V dropped 4 bases and J dropped 5 bases, with 11 bases sitting between them. The CDR3 totals 14 residues. The germline V gene has CDR1 LGHNA and CDR2 YNFKEQ. TCRdb keeps only in-frame clones here, not all; method: immunoSEQ multiplex PCR. This table has 100,000 to 150,000 clones, over 75% appearing once. This clone was seen only a few times. Its antigen is unidentified. The sample in question was peripheral blood, obtained on day 0 of AZD1222 vaccination. V gene TRBV4-2 combines with J gene TRBJ1-4; D ambiguous. The origin of this receptor is an adult in good health. The CDR3 nucleotides are TGTGCCAGCAGCCGGGCCGGAGAGAATGAAAAACTGTTTTTT. It codes for CASSRAGENEKLFF.